This TCR beta chain was documented in a study of CD8 T cells in ankylosing spondylitis (dated by TCRdb to 2016 to 2017). Some background on the complete study: To find TCR variants linked to disease, the study profiled T cell receptor beta repertoires in ankylosing spondylitis patients and healthy donors. The whole study cohort included about a hundred healthy donors and 20 to 25 ankylosing spondylitis patients. Samples of peripheral blood were taken, and for ankylosing spondylitis patients, synovial fluid was collected as well. Study-level results and caveats: In peripheral blood, the disease-linked clones were found at relatively low frequencies and had a CD8+ phenotype. According to the report, matched synovial fluid samples from ankylosing spondylitis patients were significantly enriched for the disease-linked clones. Blood from ankylosing spondylitis patients appeared to be characterized by a TCR beta motif composed of about eight highly homologous amino acid variants. Some motif variants were previously reported in synovial fluid and blood of reactive arthritis patients, suggesting common disease-initiation mechanisms.

This clonotype appeared many times. Its antigen is currently not known. Base qualities are not provided; no much larger clone lies one nucleotide away. The listed sequencing device is Illumina MiSeq. Quantitative 5'-RACE with molecular barcodes was the method used to prepare the TCR beta libraries. As for the authors' bioinformatics: A new computational method, built on a probabilistic model of VDJ rearrangement, was used to identify disease-linked TCR variants. TCRdb reprocessed the public reads (quality trimming at Q25 with fastp, clone calling with MiXCR) and kept in-frame beta chains. Every entry covers one CDR3 protein and lists the most common genes and DNA from its rows. The V and J calls reflect TCRdb's pipeline rather than the authors' work. The sample contains some 17,000 distinct CDR3 sequences, roughly 8% of them found a single time. 30% to 45% of the sample is taken by the ten largest.

The CDR3 sequence holds 14 residues, the cysteine and phenylalanine included. Kept here is only the CDR3 DNA, which spans 42 bases and is read in frame from base 1. V is pared back by 4 bases and J by 0 bases, with 10 bases lying between the germline termini. As encoded in the germline V gene (reference sequence), CDR1 is DFQATT while CDR2 is SNEGSKA. The chain joins TRBV20-1 to TRBJ2-1; the D gene is tentatively TRBD1 or TRBD2, each matching 5 bases. Sequencing used blood. The receptor's source is a male donor with ankylosing spondylitis or in good health (not recorded which). This receptor has the CDR3 CSANGGYSYNEQFF. The nucleotides are TGCAGTGCTAATGGGGGTTACTCCTACAATGAGCAGTTCTTC.